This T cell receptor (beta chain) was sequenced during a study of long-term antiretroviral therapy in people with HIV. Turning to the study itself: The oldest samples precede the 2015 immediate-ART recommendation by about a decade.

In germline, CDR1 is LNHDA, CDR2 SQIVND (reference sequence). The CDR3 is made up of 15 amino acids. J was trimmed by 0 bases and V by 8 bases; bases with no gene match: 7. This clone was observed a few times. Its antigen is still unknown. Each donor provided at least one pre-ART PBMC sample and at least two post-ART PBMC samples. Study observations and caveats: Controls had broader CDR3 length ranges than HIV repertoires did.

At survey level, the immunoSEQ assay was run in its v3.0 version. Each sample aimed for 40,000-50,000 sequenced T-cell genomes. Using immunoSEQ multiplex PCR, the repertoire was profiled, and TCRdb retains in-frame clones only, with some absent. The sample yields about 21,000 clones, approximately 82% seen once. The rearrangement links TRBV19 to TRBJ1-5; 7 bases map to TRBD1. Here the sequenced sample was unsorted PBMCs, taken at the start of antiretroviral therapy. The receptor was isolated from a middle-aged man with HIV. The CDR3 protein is CASSDRAHSNQPQHF. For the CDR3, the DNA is TGTGCCAGTTCTGACAGGGCCCATAGCAATCAGCCCCAGCATTTT.